The source of this T cell receptor (beta chain) is a study of blood T cell repertoires in COVID-19. Study overall: The United States, Italy and Spain supplied acute and convalescent COVID-19 samples. The cDNA or gDNA used as material had been derived from T cells, B-cell-depleted T cells, or PBMCs.

V lost 7 bases and J lost 2, with 11 bases in between. The V gene's germline CDR1 is SNHLY and CDR2 FYNNEI. The CDR3 is 13 residues long. Clones were sequenced by immunoSEQ multiplex PCR, and TCRdb holds only the in-frame ones, with some missing. Seen here are a few hundred thousand clones, around 90% observed once, and the top ten hold under 1.1%. This clonotype originated in a woman aged 40 to 50 with COVID-19, enrolled during active disease. The chain carries TRBV2 and TRBJ1-2; a possible D gene is TRBD1 (6 bases). The sequenced sample consisted of peripheral blood. The CDR3: CASTVRGNYGYTF. The DNA for the CDR3 is TGTGCCAGCACTGTGAGGGGGAACTATGGCTACACCTTC.